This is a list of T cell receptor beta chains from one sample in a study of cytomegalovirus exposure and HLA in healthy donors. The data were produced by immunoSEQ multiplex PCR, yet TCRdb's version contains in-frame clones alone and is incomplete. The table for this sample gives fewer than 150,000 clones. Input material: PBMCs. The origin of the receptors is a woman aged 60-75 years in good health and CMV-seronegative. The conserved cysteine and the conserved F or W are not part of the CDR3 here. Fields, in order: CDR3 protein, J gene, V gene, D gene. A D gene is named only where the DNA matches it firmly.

ASSLGPRTGNYEQY	TRBJ2-7	TRBV5-1	TRBD1
ASSGGQGSGNTIY	TRBJ1-3	TRBV2	.
ATSRGGAGDEKLF	TRBJ1-4	TRBV15	.
ASSFPSGGSYEQY	TRBJ2-7	TRBV5-1	TRBD2
ASSQSDSGGCNEQF	TRBJ2-1	TRBV23-1	TRBD1
ASRDRGNQPQH	TRBJ1-5	TRBV25-1	TRBD1
ASSRGGSGTEAF	TRBJ1-1	TRBV28	.
ASSPGQGARGTEAF	TRBJ1-1	TRBV9	TRBD1
ASSRPGSSYNSPLH	TRBJ1-6	TRBV28	.
ASSGRQGRNEKLF	TRBJ1-4	TRBV9	TRBD1
ASSISSGSYEQY	.	TRBV7-2	TRBD2
ASSLARRDYGYT	TRBJ1-2	TRBV7-2	.
ASSEGTGVGNTIY	TRBJ1-3	TRBV6-1	TRBD1
ASSPDPGGSRYEQY	TRBJ2-7	TRBV5-1	.
ASSLVGEVYNEQF	TRBJ2-1	TRBV5-1	.
ASSQDAGDSYNEQF	TRBJ2-1	TRBV4-2	TRBD2
ASSADRGQY	TRBJ2-7	TRBV5-1	TRBD1
ASSPRAGPGKGAF	TRBJ1-1	TRBV11-2	.
ASSLGPGYEQY	TRBJ2-7	TRBV6-5	.
SEKTGLAETQY	TRBJ2-5	TRBV29-1	.
ASHTGWPNTGELF	TRBJ2-2	TRBV5-4	.
ASSTPLGENSPLH	TRBJ1-6	TRBV28	.
ASSVRRRQYYEQY	.	TRBV5-6	.
ASSLGLAGELAKNIQY	TRBJ2-4	TRBV7-9	TRBD2
ASSFDQANTEAF	TRBJ1-1	TRBV7-6	.
ASSVSSGRASSYNEQF	TRBJ2-1	TRBV9	TRBD2
ASNGIYGTGPLAF	TRBJ1-1	TRBV25-1	TRBD1
ASSLGSGTGIYEQY	TRBJ2-7	TRBV27	TRBD1
AILTGGRHTEAF	TRBJ1-1	TRBV28	.
ASSLGAGTGPNGYT	TRBJ1-2	TRBV7-9	.
ASSSRTGVREKLF	TRBJ1-4	TRBV28	TRBD1
ASSLGGGTGELF	TRBJ2-2	TRBV7-3	.
ASSIRPSGRPAETQY	TRBJ2-5	TRBV19	TRBD2
ASSYIQGNTEAF	TRBJ1-1	TRBV2	.
ASSLYPPERERDTQY	TRBJ2-3	TRBV5-4	TRBD2
ASSRDTGFYGYT	TRBJ1-2	TRBV6-1	.
ASSVDPFRQYSKETQY	TRBJ2-5	TRBV9	.
ASAPGRMGDTQY	TRBJ2-3	TRBV7-9	.